This T cell receptor (beta chain) was observed in a study of cytomegalovirus exposure and HLA in healthy donors. The V gene lost 4 bases and the J gene lost 4 bases, with 12 bases spanning the gap. The length of the CDR3 is 14 residues. Germline V gene data show CDR1 as SGHKS and CDR2 as YYEKEE (reference sequence). This clone has just one count. PCR was performed using 60 Vbeta and 13 Jbeta primers. Repertoires were generated with immunoSEQ multiplex PCR, while TCRdb's copy carries only in-frame clones and drops some. Of 100,000 or so clones listed, roughly four fifths were seen once; the top ten hold over 12%.

This clonotype originated in a male donor in good health and CMV-seropositive. The chain links TRBV5-5 to TRBJ1-5, with D maybe TRBD1 (5 bases). Sequencing was performed on PBMCs. The DNA for the CDR3 is TGTGCCAGCAGCGGGGGAGGTAGTAATCAGCCCCAGCATTTT. Its translation: CASSGGGSNQPQHF.